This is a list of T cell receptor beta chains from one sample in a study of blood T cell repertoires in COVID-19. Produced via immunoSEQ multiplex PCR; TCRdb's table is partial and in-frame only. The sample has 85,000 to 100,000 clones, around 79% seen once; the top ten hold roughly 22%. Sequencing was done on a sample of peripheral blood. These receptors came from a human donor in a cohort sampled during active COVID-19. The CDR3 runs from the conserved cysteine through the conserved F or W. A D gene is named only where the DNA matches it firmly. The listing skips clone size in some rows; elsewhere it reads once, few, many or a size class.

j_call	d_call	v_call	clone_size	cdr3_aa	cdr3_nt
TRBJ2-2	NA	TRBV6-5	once	CASSYGGLRGTGELFF	TGTGCCAGCAGTTATGGTGGCCTCAGGGGTACCGGGGAGCTGTTTTTT
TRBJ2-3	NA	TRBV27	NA	CASGGGDTQYF	TGTGCCAGCGGAGGAGGAGATACGCAGTATTTT
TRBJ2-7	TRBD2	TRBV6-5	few	CASSNPAGAYEQYF	TGTGCCAGTTCTAATCCGGCGGGAGCCTACGAGCAGTACTTC
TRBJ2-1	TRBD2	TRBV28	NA	CATDGELAGGVGEQFF	TGTGCCACCGATGGGGAACTAGCGGGAGGGGTTGGGGAGCAGTTCTTC
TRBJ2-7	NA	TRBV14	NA	CASSQGRGPGYEQYF	TGTGCCAGCAGCCAAGGTAGAGGGCCCGGGTACGAGCAGTACTTC
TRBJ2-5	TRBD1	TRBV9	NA	CASSGGQGLGQETQYF	TGTGCCAGCAGCGGCGGACAGGGGCTGGGGCAAGAGACCCAGTACTTC
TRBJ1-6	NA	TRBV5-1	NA	CASSPTGWNSPLHF	TGCGCCAGCAGCCCGACAGGTTGGAATTCACCCCTCCACTTT
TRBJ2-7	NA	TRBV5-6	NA	CASRVGLGGVEQYF	TGTGCCAGCCGAGTAGGACTTGGTGGTGTCGAGCAGTACTTC
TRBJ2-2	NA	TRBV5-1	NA	CASSLGALSVTGELFF	TGCGCCAGCAGCTTGGGGGCCCTTAGTGTCACCGGGGAGCTGTTTTTT
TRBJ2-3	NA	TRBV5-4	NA	CASSLGQGGDTQYF	TGTGCCAGCAGCTTGGGTCAGGGAGGAGATACGCAGTATTTT
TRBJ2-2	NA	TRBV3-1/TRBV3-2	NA	CASSHSQRSGYWTGELFF	TGTGCCAGCAGCCATTCCCAGCGCAGTGGGTATTGGACCGGGGAGCTGTTTTTT
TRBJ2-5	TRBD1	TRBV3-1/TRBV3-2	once	CASSQDSGQGTQYF	TGTGCCAGCAGCCAAGATTCTGGACAGGGGACCCAGTACTTC
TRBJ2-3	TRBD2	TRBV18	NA	CASSPGLAGGTDTQYF	TGTGCCAGCTCACCAGGCCTAGCGGGAGGCACAGATACGCAGTATTTT
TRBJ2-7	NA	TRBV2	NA	CASNGGSAAGYEQYF	TGTGCCAGCAATGGTGGGAGTGCAGCGGGTTACGAGCAGTACTTC
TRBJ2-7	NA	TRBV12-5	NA	CASGLGRKGTGRREFHEQYF	TGTGCTAGTGGTTTGGGAAGAAAAGGGACAGGTCGGCGGGAGTTCCACGAGCAGTACTTC
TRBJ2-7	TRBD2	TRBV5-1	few	CASSRTGTSYEQYF	TGCGCCAGCAGCCGAACCGGGACTAGCTACGAGCAGTACTTC
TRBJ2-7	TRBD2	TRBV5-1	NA	CASSLVAGVLSYEQYF	TGCGCCAGCAGCTTGGTAGCGGGAGTTCTCTCCTACGAGCAGTACTTC
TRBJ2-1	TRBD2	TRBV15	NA	CATSRDRTGGRNEQFF	TGTGCCACCAGCAGAGATCGAACGGGAGGGCGCAATGAGCAGTTCTTC
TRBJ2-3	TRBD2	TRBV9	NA	CASSVGLAGGSSTDTQYF	TGTGCCAGCAGCGTAGGGCTAGCGGGAGGCTCTAGCACAGATACGCAGTATTTT
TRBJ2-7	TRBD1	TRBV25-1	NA	CASSKLQGAAYEQYF	TGTGCCAGCAGTAAACTACAGGGGGCTGCCTACGAGCAGTACTTC
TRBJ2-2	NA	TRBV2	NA	CASSGAGDSGELFF	TGTGCCAGCAGTGGGGCTGGGGACTCCGGGGAGCTGTTTTTT
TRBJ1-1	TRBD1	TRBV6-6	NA	CASSSIRGHMNTEAFF	TGTGCCAGCAGTTCTATCAGGGGGCACATGAACACTGAAGCTTTCTTT
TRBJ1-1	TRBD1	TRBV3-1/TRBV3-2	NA	CASSQKPTGFTEAFF	TGTGCCAGCAGCCAAAAGCCGACAGGGTTCACTGAAGCTTTCTTT
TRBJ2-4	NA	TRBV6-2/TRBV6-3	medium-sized	CASSYPFTGGERHIQYF	TGTGCCAGCAGTTACCCTTTCACAGGGGGGGAACGACACATTCAGTACTTC
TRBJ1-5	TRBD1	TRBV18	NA	CASSPRGDQPQHF	TGTGCCAGCTCACCCAGGGGGGATCAGCCCCAGCATTTT
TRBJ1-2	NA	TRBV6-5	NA	CASSLGQLIYTF	TGTGCCAGCAGCCTCGGACAGCTGATCTACACCTTC
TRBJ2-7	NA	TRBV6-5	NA	CASRPGLQSWEQYF	TGTGCCAGCAGGCCGGGACTGCAATCGTGGGAGCAGTACTTC
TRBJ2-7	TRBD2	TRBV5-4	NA	CASSLGGSWYEQYF	TGTGCCAGCAGCTTGGGCGGGAGTTGGTACGAGCAGTACTTC
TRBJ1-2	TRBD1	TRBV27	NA	CASSFWPSYGTGVYGYTF	TGTGCCAGCAGTTTCTGGCCCAGTTACGGGACAGGGGTCTATGGCTACACCTTC
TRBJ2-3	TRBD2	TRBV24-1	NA	CATSGGWTSGADTQYF	TGTGCCACCAGTGGAGGTTGGACTAGCGGGGCAGATACGCAGTATTTT
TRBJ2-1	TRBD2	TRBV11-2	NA	CASSSPGLAGAYNEQFF	TGTGCCAGCAGCTCACCGGGACTAGCGGGAGCCTACAATGAGCAGTTCTTC
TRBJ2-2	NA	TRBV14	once	CASSQDPQINHGELFF	TGTGCCAGCAGCCAAGATCCACAGATAAACCACGGGGAGCTGTTTTTT
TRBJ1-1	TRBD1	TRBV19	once	CASRDRGVEGNTEAFF	TGTGCCAGCCGAGACAGGGGAGTTGAGGGGAACACTGAAGCTTTCTTT
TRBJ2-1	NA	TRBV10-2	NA	CASSESRAPYNEQFF	TGCGCCAGCAGTGAGTCGCGAGCCCCTTACAATGAGCAGTTCTTC
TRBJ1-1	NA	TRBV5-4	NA	CASSGGGQSSPEAFF	TGTGCCAGCAGCGGCGGTGGACAGTCCAGCCCTGAAGCTTTCTTT
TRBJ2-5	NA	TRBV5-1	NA	CASSGAGLETQYF	TGCGCCAGCAGCGGGGCGGGACTAGAGACCCAGTACTTC
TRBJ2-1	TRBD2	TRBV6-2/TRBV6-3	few	CASSYQAGGEQFF	TGTGCCAGCAGTTACCAGGCGGGAGGTGAGCAGTTCTTC
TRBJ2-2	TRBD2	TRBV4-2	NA	CASSQSLAGSNTGELFF	TGTGCCAGCAGCCAGTCTTTAGCGGGATCGAACACCGGGGAGCTGTTTTTT
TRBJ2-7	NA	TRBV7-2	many	CASSSYYEQYF	TGTGCCAGCAGCTCCTACTACGAGCAGTACTTC
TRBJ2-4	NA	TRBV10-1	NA	CASSDGGTKNIQYF	TGCGCCAGCAGTGATGGAGGGACCAAAAACATTCAGTACTTC
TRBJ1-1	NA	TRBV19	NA	CASKYLGNTEAFF	TGTGCCAGTAAGTACCTAGGGAACACTGAAGCTTTCTTT
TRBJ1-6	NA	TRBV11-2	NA	CASSPQTGGNSPLHF	TGTGCCAGCAGCCCTCAAACCGGGGGGAATTCACCCCTCCACTTT
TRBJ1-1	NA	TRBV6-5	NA	CASSYNGNTEAFF	TGTGCCAGCAGTTACAACGGGAACACTGAAGCTTTCTTT
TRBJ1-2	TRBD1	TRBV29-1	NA	CSVGQDRANYGYTF	TGCAGCGTTGGCCAGGACAGGGCAAACTATGGCTACACCTTC
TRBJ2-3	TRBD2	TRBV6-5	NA	CASRTSDRTDTQYF	TGTGCCAGCCGGACTAGCGACCGCACAGATACGCAGTATTTT
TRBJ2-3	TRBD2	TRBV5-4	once	CASSSTGTSGTDTQYF	TGTGCCAGCAGCTCGACCGGGACTAGCGGTACAGATACGCAGTATTTT
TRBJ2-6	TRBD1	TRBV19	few	CASSVTGGSGANVLTF	TGTGCCAGTAGTGTCACAGGGGGCTCTGGGGCCAACGTCCTGACTTTC
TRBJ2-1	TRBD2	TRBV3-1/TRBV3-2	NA	CASSQDQSRTSGSYNEQFF	TGTGCCAGCAGCCAAGATCAGAGCAGGACTAGCGGATCCTACAATGAGCAGTTCTTC
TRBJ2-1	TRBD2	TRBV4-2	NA	CASSQGSGNYNEQFF	TGTGCCAGCAGCCAAGGGAGCGGGAACTACAATGAGCAGTTCTTC
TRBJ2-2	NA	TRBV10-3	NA	CATTGLSFNTGELFF	TGTGCCACCACCGGGTTATCCTTTAACACCGGGGAGCTGTTTTTT
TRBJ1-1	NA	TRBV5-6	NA	CASSLGYGGREAFF	TGTGCCAGCAGCTTGGGTTATGGGGGCAGGGAAGCTTTCTTT
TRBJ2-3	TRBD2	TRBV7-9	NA	CASRPGLAVSTDTQYF	TGTGCCAGCAGACCCGGACTAGCGGTTAGCACAGATACGCAGTATTTT
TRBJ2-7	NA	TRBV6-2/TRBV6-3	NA	CASSPWRVSYEQYF	TGTGCCAGCAGTCCCTGGCGGGTGTCCTACGAGCAGTACTTC
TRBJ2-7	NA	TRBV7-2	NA	CASSLGRSYEQYF	TGTGCCAGCAGCTTAGGCAGGTCCTACGAGCAGTACTTC
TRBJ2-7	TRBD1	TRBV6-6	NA	CASSIQQGAYEQYF	TGTGCCAGCAGTATACAACAGGGGGCGTACGAGCAGTACTTC
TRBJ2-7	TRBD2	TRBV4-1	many	CASSQKPQREYIYEQYF	TGCGCCAGCAGCCAGAAACCCCAGCGGGAGTATATCTACGAGCAGTACTTC
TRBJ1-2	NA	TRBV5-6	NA	CASSLARDGYTF	TGTGCCAGCAGCTTGGCCAGGGATGGCTACACCTTC
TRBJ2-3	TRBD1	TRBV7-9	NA	CASSLGETGYTDTQYF	TGTGCCAGCAGCTTAGGGGAGACAGGGTACACAGATACGCAGTATTTT
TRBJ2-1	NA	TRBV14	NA	CASSQGSYWFDEQFF	TGTGCCAGCAGCCAAGGGAGCTATTGGTTCGATGAGCAGTTCTTC
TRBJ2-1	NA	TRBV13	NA	CASSSTGAGDNEQFF	TGTGCCAGCAGCTCCACGGGGGCGGGAGACAATGAGCAGTTCTTC